These 22 T cell receptor beta chains share one sample of origin, sequenced in a study of blood T cells in healthy people across ages. Next came a second PCR, run for about 7 to 12 cycles, which used a sample-barcoded 5' primer along with a J-beta primer mix. TCRdb passed the 5' RACE reads through MiXCR, listing each CDR3 protein once. This sample yields 800,000 or so distinct CDR3 sequences, of which around 62% are seen a single time; approximately 30% belongs to the top ten. Sequences were obtained from blood. The receptors come from a young man in good health.

The V call is TRBV29-1, the J call TRBJ2-3; D possibly corresponds to TRBD2 (6 bases). From germline, CDR1 is SQVTM and CDR2 ANQGSEA. There are 14 residues in the CDR3. V was pared by 5 bases and J by 6 bases, with 18 bases between. CDR3 region: CSVTSAGITDTQYF. The CDR3 DNA is TGCAGCGTTACCTCGGCGGGGATCACGGATACGCAGTATTTT.

This clonotype occurred a few times. This chain uses TRBV10-3 with TRBJ2-7; D is unresolved. The CDR3 has 15 amino acids. V was cut by 2 bases and J by 0 bases, with 11 bases left in between. The germline V gene has CDR1 ENHRY and CDR2 SYGVKD. The CDR3: CAISENPDGSYEQYF. CDR3 bases: TGTGCCATCAGTGAGAATCCGGACGGCTCCTACGAGCAGTACTTC.

This sequence joins TRBV29-1 and TRBJ2-1; 11 bases line up with TRBD1. CDR3 length equals 14 residues. J lost 7 bases, V lost 7 bases, and 9 bases had no gene match. CDR1 and CDR2 (germline): SQVTM, ANQGSEA. CDR3 region: CSAAGQGEANEQFF. For the CDR3, the DNA is TGCAGCGCCGCGGGACAGGGGGAAGCTAATGAGCAGTTCTTC.

The gene calls are TRBV7-2 and TRBJ2-7; TRBD2 aligns across 9 bases. The ends lost 1 base at V and 2 bases at J; junction bases unmatched: 3. CDR1 and CDR2 (germline): SGHTA, FQGNSA. This CDR3 has 15 amino acids. CDR3 sequence reads: CASSLVAGDPYEQYF. As DNA, the CDR3 is TGTGCCAGCAGCTTAGTAGCGGGGGACCCCTACGAGCAGTACTTC.

Only a few counts were recorded for this clonotype. J is TRBJ2-1 and V is TRBV2; 12 bases map to TRBD2. The germline V gene has CDR1 SNHLY and CDR2 FYNNEI. The CDR3 sequence is 15 residues long. V lost 4 bases, J lost 4 bases, and 2 bases stayed unmatched. CDR3 residues: CASSATSGGYNEQFF. CDR3 in DNA: TGTGCCAGCAGTGCGACTAGCGGGGGTTACAATGAGCAGTTCTTC.

The chain combines TRBV29-1 with TRBJ2-1; possible D gene TRBD1, 6 bases. Germline CDR1 and CDR2: SQVTM and ANQGSEA. This CDR3 comprises 13 residues. V was pared by 3 bases and J by 10 bases, with 16 bases between. The CDR3 bases are TGCAGCGTTGAGAATCCGACAGGTTGGGAGCAGTTCTTC. Its protein is CSVENPTGWEQFF.

There are a few counts of this clonotype. The V and J genes are TRBV7-3 and TRBJ2-1; no clear D gene. This CDR3 contains 15 residues. V was shortened by 5 bases and J by 0 bases, with 11 bases between the two germline ends. CDR1 and CDR2 from the germline V gene are SGHTA and FQGTGA. The CDR3 region has the DNA TGTGCCAGCAGCCCTACACCCGACTCCTACAATGAGCAGTTCTTC. Translated: CASSPTPDSYNEQFF.

Comments on this clonotype: At one of its ends the junction is not consistent with the germline gene, which may arise from a read error. The chain recombines TRBV6-6 with TRBJ2-5; TRBD2 agrees at 7 bases. Looked up from germline, CDR1 is MNHNY and CDR2 is SVGAGI (reference sequence). This CDR3 region has 13 residues. In DNA form, the CDR3 reads TGTGCCGGCAGCCCCGGGACTACAGAGACCCAGTACTTC. This translates into CAGSPGTTETQYF.

The rearrangement uses TRBV7-2 and TRBJ2-3; 13 nucleotides match TRBD2. Losses at the gene ends were 4 bases for V and 2 bases for J; bases not matched to a gene: 6. The germline gives CDR1 SGHTA, CDR2 FQGNSA. This CDR3 is built from 17 residues. The CDR3 bases are TGTGCCAGCAGCTCCCCGACTAGCGGGGGGCACACAGATACGCAGTATTTT. This gives the protein CASSSPTSGGHTDTQYF.

The CDR3 region is CATGPTNSPLHF. CDR3 nucleotide sequence: TGTGCCACCGGACCGACGAATTCACCCCTCCACTTT. The J gene is TRBJ1-6, the V gene TRBV19; D gene ambiguous. The CDR3 is made up of 12 amino acids. V lost 10 bases to trimming and J lost 7 bases, with 11 bases between them. CDR1 is LNHDA and CDR2 is SQIVND in the germline V gene (reference sequence).

The rearrangement joins TRBV5-1 to TRBJ1-6, with TRBD1 matching 8 bases. Germline CDR1 SGHRS, CDR2 YFSETQ. The CDR3 consists of 17 residues. Trimming at V came to 4 bases and at J to 0 bases, leaving 6 bases not matched to a gene. The CDR3 coding sequence is TGCGCCAGCAGCGGATCAGGGGGCGACTCCTATAATTCACCCCTCCACTTT. This codes for CASSGSGGDSYNSPLHF. Full variable domain (remainder filled in from reference TRBV5-1 and TRBJ1-6): KAGVTQTPRYLIKTRGQQVTLSCSPISGHRSVSWYQQTPGQGLQFLFEYFSETQRNKGNFPGRFSGRQFSNSRSEMNVSTLELGDSALYLCASSGSGGDSYNSPLHFGNGTRLTVT.

This clonotype was recorded a few times. The chain's CDR3 is CASSSRTPDTQYF. The CDR3, as DNA: TGTGCCAGCAGCTCTCGCACTCCAGATACGCAGTATTTT. The chain has TRBV11-2 and TRBJ2-3; D is uncertain. The CDR3 is 13 residues long. The germline CDR1 and CDR2 sequences are SGHAT and FQNNGV. Between the trimmed V and J ends, which lost 4 bases and 4 bases, there was a span of 9 bases.

On this clonotype: Compared with germline, one end of the junction differs, possibly owing to a read error. This sequence joins TRBV25-1 and TRBJ2-7; D unclear. CDR1 and CDR2 from the germline V gene are MGHDK and SYGVNS. The CDR3 length is 13 residues. In DNA form, the CDR3 reads TGTGCCGGCAGTGAATACATACGGGACGAGCAGTACTTC. Encoded protein: CAGSEYIRDEQYF.

There are a few counts of this clonotype. The chain uses TRBV20-1 and TRBJ2-1, with 9 bases aligning to TRBD2. Germline V CDR1 and CDR2: DFQATT, SNEGSKA (reference sequence). There are 15 residues in the CDR3. V trimming: 1 base; J trimming: 0 bases; junction bases outside the gene matches: 1. CDR3 nucleotide sequence: TGCAGTGCTAGAGGTAGCGGGGGCTCCTACAATGAGCAGTTCTTC. This codes for CSARGSGGSYNEQFF.

Points on this clonotype: This sequence may be a read error, since a much larger clone differs from it by one base. The chain has TRBV5-1 and TRBJ1-2; D call uncertain. This CDR3 comprises 13 residues. Germline CDR1 SGHRS, CDR2 YFSETQ. The CDR3: CACSLASRDGYTF. CDR3 in DNA: TGCGCCTGCAGCTTGGCATCCCGGGATGGCTACACCTTC.

This rearrangement joins TRBV7-9 to TRBJ1-2, with a tentative D call TRBD1 (5 bases). V lost 4 bases and J 7 bases, leaving 13 bases between the germline ends. The CDR3 is 13 residues long. Germline CDR1 and CDR2: SEHNR and FQNEAQ (reference sequence). The CDR3 reads CASSYGSGLGYTF. CDR3 sequence (DNA): TGTGCCAGCAGCTACGGGTCGGGGCTTGGCTACACCTTC.

This chain links TRBV20-1 with TRBJ2-5; either TRBD1 or TRBD2 may supply D (5 bases each). The CDR3 loop spans 16 amino acids. CDR1 and CDR2 from the germline V gene are DFQATT and SNEGSKA (reference sequence). Trimming cost V 3 bases and J 1 base, with 18 bases left between them. DNA of the CDR3: TGCAGTGCTAGTACGGGGCAGAGAGGGCTCCAAGAGACCCAGTACTTC. It is translated as CSASTGQRGLQETQYF.

The chain has TRBV6-5 and TRBJ2-3; TRBD2 might be the D (5 bases). The V end lost 5 bases, the J end lost 0 bases, and 12 bases lay between the germline ends. CDR1 is MNHEY, CDR2 SVGAGI, per germline. The CDR3 length is 15 residues. The CDR3 coding sequence is TGTGCCAGCAGTACCAGCGGCATAAGCACAGATACGCAGTATTTT. Protein: CASSTSGISTDTQYF.

This clonotype was counted a few times. This sequence joins TRBV10-3 and TRBJ2-1; TRBD2 aligns across 8 bases. CDR3 length equals 14 residues. Per the germline V gene, CDR1 is ENHRY and CDR2 is SYGVKD. Trimming cost V 3 bases and J 7 bases; bases outside gene matches: 5. The CDR3 sequence is CAISEGGGMNEQFF. The CDR3 region has the DNA TGTGCCATCAGTGAAGGCGGGGGGATGAATGAGCAGTTCTTC.

The genes are TRBV20-1 and TRBJ1-2; D not certain. V lost 3 bases and J lost 4, with 9 bases in between. CDR1 DFQATT and CDR2 SNEGSKA come from the germline V gene (reference sequence). CDR3 size: 12 residues. CDR3 nucleotides: TGCAGTGCTAGTTCGGGGATCTATGGCTACACCTTC. Its translation: CSASSGIYGYTF.

The chain links TRBV5-6 to TRBJ1-2; D perhaps matches TRBD1 (5 bases). The V gene's germline CDR1 is SGHDT and CDR2 YYEEEE. CDR3 length: 13 amino acids. V dropped 4 bases and J dropped 8 bases, with 15 bases sitting between them. The CDR3, as DNA: TGTGCCAGCAGCCGTACCCAGGGACCAGGCTACACCTTC. This codes for CASSRTQGPGYTF.

Note on this clonotype: With a much larger clone just one base away, this may be a read error. This sequence joins TRBV5-1 and TRBJ2-1; D is perhaps TRBD2 (6 bases). The V end was cut by 4 bases, the J end by 7 bases, with 24 bases between. The CDR3 sequence is 17 residues long. Germline V CDR1 and CDR2: SGHRS, YFSETQ. The CDR3 nucleotides read TGCGCCAGCAGCCAGCAGGGTAAGGGGATCGCGGGAAATGAGCAGTTCTTC. It codes for CASSQQGKGIAGNEQFF.